Listed here is a single TCR beta chain. The sample belongs to a study of blood T cell repertoires in COVID-19. Study-wide background: PBMCs, B-cell-depleted T cells, or T cells were the source of the cDNA or gDNA that made up the material.

Trimming removed 7 bases at V and 7 bases at J, with 11 bases between. The CDR3 loop spans 11 amino acids. Germline values: CDR1 SGHTS, CDR2 YDEGEE. Repertoires were generated with immunoSEQ multiplex PCR, while TCRdb's copy carries only in-frame clones and drops some. Among approximately 280,000 clones listed, around 88% were seen once. Clinical history reported by participants formed the basis on which cohorts were assigned. Sequenced input: PBMCs or T cells enriched from blood (not recorded which). This chain joins TRBV5-8 and TRBJ1-1, with a weak D call TRBD1 (5 bases). The receptor's source is a woman aged 35 to 49 who had recovered from COVID-19. The CDR3 loop is CASFPGGEAFF. The CDR3 DNA follows: TGTGCCAGCTTCCCGGGGGGTGAAGCTTTCTTT.